This TCR beta chain came from a study of control samples from healthy donors and cancer patients. V shed 4 bases, J shed 5 bases, and the junction held 2 bases outside the gene matches. This CDR3 region has 14 residues. Germline lookup yields CDR1 SGHAT and CDR2 FQNNGV. Libraries were prepared by immunoSEQ multiplex PCR; TCRdb keeps only in-frame clonotypes and omits some of them. The repertoire has some 200,000 clones, about nine tenths of them found once; the top ten carry approximately 1.4%. This rearrangement joins TRBV11-2 to TRBJ1-6; 7 bases fit TRBD1. Sequenced sample: blood. The TCR originated in a woman in her twenties or thirties in good health. The CDR3 sequence: CASSSGTDNSPLHF. The CDR3 DNA reads as TGTGCCAGCAGCTCCGGGACAGATAATTCACCCCTCCACTTT. The full variable domain, completed using reference TRBV11-2 and TRBJ1-6, is EAGVAQSPRYKIIEKRQSVAFWCNPISGHATLYWYQQILGQGPKLLIQFQNNGVVDDSQLPKDRFSAERLKGVDSTLKIQPAKLEDSAVYLCASSSGTDNSPLHFGNGTRLTVT.